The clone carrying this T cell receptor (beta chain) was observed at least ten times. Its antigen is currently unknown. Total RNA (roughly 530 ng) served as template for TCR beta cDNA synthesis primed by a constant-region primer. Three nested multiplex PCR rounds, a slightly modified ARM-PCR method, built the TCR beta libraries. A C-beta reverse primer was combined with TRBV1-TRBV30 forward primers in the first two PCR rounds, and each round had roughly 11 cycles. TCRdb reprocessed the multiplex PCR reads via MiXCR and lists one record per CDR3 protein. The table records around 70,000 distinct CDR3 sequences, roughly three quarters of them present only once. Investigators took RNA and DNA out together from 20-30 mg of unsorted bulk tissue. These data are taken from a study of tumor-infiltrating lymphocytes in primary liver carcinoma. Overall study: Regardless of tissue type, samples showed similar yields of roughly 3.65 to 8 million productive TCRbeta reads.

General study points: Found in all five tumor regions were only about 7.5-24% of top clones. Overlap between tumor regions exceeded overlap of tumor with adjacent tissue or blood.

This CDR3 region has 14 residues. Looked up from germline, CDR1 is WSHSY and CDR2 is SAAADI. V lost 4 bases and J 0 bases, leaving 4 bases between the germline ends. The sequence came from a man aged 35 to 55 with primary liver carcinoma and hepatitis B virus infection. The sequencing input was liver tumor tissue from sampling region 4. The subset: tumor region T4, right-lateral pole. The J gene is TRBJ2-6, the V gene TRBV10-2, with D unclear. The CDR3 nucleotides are TGCGCCAGCAGTGTGGTCTCTGGGGCCAACGTCCTGACTTTC. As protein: CASSVVSGANVLTF.